Listed below are T cell receptor beta chains from one sample, sequenced in a study of blood T cell repertoires in COVID-19. Sequencing was performed with immunoSEQ multiplex PCR; in TCRdb, only in-frame clones are kept and a portion is missing. The sample records around 59,000 clones, around four fifths being singletons. Material: peripheral blood. These receptors came from a woman between 50 and 59 years old with active or convalescent COVID-19. The CDR3 runs from the conserved cysteine through the conserved F or W. D genes are given only for firm matches. The size field is filled for only some rows; it gives once, few, many or a size class.

TGTGCCAGTAGTAGTCGCGGAACACCGGATACGCAGTATTTT | CASSSRGTPDTQYF | NA | TRBJ2-3 | NA | TRBV19
TGTGCCAGCAGTTGGGACCGGGCGGGAGGGACAGATACGCAGTATTTT | CASSWDRAGGTDTQYF | TRBD2 | TRBJ2-3 | once | TRBV27
TGCGCCAGCAGCTTGGGGGGCGGCAGGGGGCAAGACGAGCAGTACTTC | CASSLGGGRGQDEQYF | TRBD1 | TRBJ2-7 | few | TRBV5-1
TGCGCCAGCAGCTTGGGGGGACAGGGGGATTCACCCCTCCACTTT | CASSLGGQGDSPLHF | TRBD1 | TRBJ1-6 | NA | TRBV5-1
TGTGCCTGGGCTTACATGGGACAGTATGGCTACACCTTC | CAWAYMGQYGYTF | TRBD1 | TRBJ1-2 | NA | TRBV30
TGCGCCAGCAGCTTAACCAGGGGCGGGACCGGGGAGCTGTTTTTT | CASSLTRGGTGELFF | NA | TRBJ2-2 | NA | TRBV5-1
TGCGCCAGCAGCCTCGCGACTAGCGCAGATACGCAGTATTTT | CASSLATSADTQYF | TRBD2 | TRBJ2-3 | NA | TRBV5-1
TGTGCCAGTGAAGGACAGCCGCTCTACGGCAGGCAGTACTTC | CASEGQPLYGRQYF | NA | TRBJ2-7 | NA | TRBV19
TGTGCCAGCTCACCACGAGCGAGAGTACGGACCGGGGAGCTGTTTTTT | CASSPRARVRTGELFF | NA | TRBJ2-2 | NA | TRBV18
TGTGCCAGTAGGCCAGGGTGGGTCGGGGAGCTGTTTTTT | CASRPGWVGELFF | NA | TRBJ2-2 | NA | TRBV19
TGCGCCAGCACCCGACAGTCCCAAGAGACCCAGTACTTC | CASTRQSQETQYF | NA | TRBJ2-5 | NA | TRBV5-1
TGTGCCAGCAGCCTCAGGGCCAATTACAATGAGCAGTTCTTC | CASSLRANYNEQFF | NA | TRBJ2-1 | NA | TRBV7-2
TGTGCCAGCACTCCCGGGGGACAGGGAACAGATACGCAGTATTTT | CASTPGGQGTDTQYF | TRBD1 | TRBJ2-3 | NA | TRBV28
TGTGCCAGCAGCTTGGGCGGGACAGGGAATGAAAAACTGTTTTTT | CASSLGGTGNEKLFF | TRBD1 | TRBJ1-4 | NA | TRBV5-5
TGTGCCAGCAGCAATGGCGGCGGAGACAATGAGCAGTTCTTC | CASSNGGGDNEQFF | NA | TRBJ2-1 | NA | TRBV21-1
TGCGCCAGCACTTCCCACGGGAGGTTGGGCGAGCAGTACTTC | CASTSHGRLGEQYF | TRBD2 | TRBJ2-7 | once | TRBV5-1
TGTGCCAGCAGCGCACAGGGGCCCAGTTCTGGCTACACCTTC | CASSAQGPSSGYTF | TRBD1 | TRBJ1-2 | NA | TRBV7-9
TGTGCCAGCAGTACTCCGGGACAGGGGAAGGCTGAAGCTTTCTTT | CASSTPGQGKAEAFF | TRBD1 | TRBJ1-1 | few | TRBV28
TGTGCCAGCAGTTTGGGGCAGACCAATCAGCCCCAGCATTTT | CASSLGQTNQPQHF | NA | TRBJ1-5 | few | TRBV27
TGTGCCAGCACCCCGCTCAGGTTCCAGAACACCGGGGAGCTGTTTTTT | CASTPLRFQNTGELFF | NA | TRBJ2-2 | NA | TRBV28
TGTGCCAGCAGCCAAGCAAGGGGCCGCACAGATACGCAGTATTTT | CASSQARGRTDTQYF | NA | TRBJ2-3 | NA | TRBV3-1/TRBV3-2
TGTGCCAGCAGCCAAGCGGGAGGGCCTCGTGATACGCAGTATTTT | CASSQAGGPRDTQYF | TRBD2 | TRBJ2-3 | NA | TRBV3-1/TRBV3-2
TGTGCCAGCAGCTTAGTCGCAGGGGGCGGCACTGGGGAGCTGTTTTTT | CASSLVAGGGTGELFF | TRBD1 | TRBJ2-2 | NA | TRBV7-9
TGTGCCAGTAGTAAACGACTAGCGGGAGTTTCGTACCAAGAGACCCAGTACTTC | CASSKRLAGVSYQETQYF | TRBD2 | TRBJ2-5 | NA | TRBV19
TGTGCCAGCATCGCGGGAGGGCCTGCATACGAGCAGTACTTC | CASIAGGPAYEQYF | TRBD2 | TRBJ2-7 | many | TRBV28
TGCGCCAGCAGGGAACGAACGGCAGGGGTTGGCACTGAAGCTTTCTTT | CASRERTAGVGTEAFF | NA | TRBJ1-1 | few | TRBV4-1
TGTGCCAGCAGCTGGACTAGCGGGAGTTTCTACAATGAGCAGTTCTTC | CASSWTSGSFYNEQFF | TRBD2 | TRBJ2-1 | once | TRBV27
TGTGCCAGCAGAGTCCCGGCAGGCGACACCGGGGAGCTGTTTTTT | CASRVPAGDTGELFF | NA | TRBJ2-2 | NA | TRBV28
TGTGCCAGTAGTATAGAAGCAGGGCCTCGGGTTGGCTACACCTTC | CASSIEAGPRVGYTF | NA | TRBJ1-2 | NA | TRBV19
TGTGCCATCAGTGAGTCCCCTTGGAGGGGGAGGGCGAACAACGAGCAGTACTTC | CAISESPWRGRANNEQYF | NA | TRBJ2-7 | NA | TRBV10-3
TGTGCCAGCAGAAGGACTAGCGGGACCTCCTACGAGCAGTACTTC | CASRRTSGTSYEQYF | TRBD2 | TRBJ2-7 | NA | TRBV2
TGTGCCACCCGAACTCCCACTGAAGCTTTCTTT | CATRTPTEAFF | NA | TRBJ1-1 | NA | TRBV2
TGTGCCAGCAGGACCGGGACTAGTGTCTACAATGAGCAGTTCTTC | CASRTGTSVYNEQFF | TRBD2 | TRBJ2-1 | NA | TRBV2